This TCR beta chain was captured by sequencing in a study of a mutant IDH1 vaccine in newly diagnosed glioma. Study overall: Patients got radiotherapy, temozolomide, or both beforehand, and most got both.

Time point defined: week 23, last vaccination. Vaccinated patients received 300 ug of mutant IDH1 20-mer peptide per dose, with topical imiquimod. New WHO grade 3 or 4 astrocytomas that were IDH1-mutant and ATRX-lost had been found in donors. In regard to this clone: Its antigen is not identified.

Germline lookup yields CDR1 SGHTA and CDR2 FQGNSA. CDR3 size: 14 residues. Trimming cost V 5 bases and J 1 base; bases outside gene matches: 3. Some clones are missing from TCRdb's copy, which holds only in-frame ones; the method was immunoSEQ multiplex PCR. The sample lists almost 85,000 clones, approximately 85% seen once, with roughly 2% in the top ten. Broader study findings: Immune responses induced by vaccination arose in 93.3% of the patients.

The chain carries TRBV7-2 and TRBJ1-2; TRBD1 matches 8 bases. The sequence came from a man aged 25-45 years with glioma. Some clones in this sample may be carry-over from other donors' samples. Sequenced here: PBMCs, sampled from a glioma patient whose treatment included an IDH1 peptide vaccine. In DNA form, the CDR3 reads TGTGCCAGCAGCGGACAGGGCCTTAACTATGGCTACACCTTC. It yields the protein CASSGQGLNYGYTF. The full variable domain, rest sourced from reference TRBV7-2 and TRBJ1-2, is GAGVSQSPSNKVTEKGKDVELRCDPISGHTALYWYRQSLGQGLEFLIYFQGNSAPDKSGLPSDRFSAERTGGSVSTLTIQRTQQEDSAVYLCASSGQGLNYGYTFGSGTRLTVV.